This TCR beta chain was documented in a study of graft-versus-host responses after intestinal transplantation. General study results and limits: Individuals carrying graft-donor T cell macrochimerism showed high graft-versus-host to host-versus-graft clonal ratios in allografts.

In the case of this clone: The antigen remains undetermined.

Profiled with immunoSEQ multiplex PCR; TCRdb holds only in-frame clones, not every one. The sample has 140,000 or so clones, approximately 91% seen once. J was trimmed by 0 bases and V by 1 base; bases with no gene match: 5. The germline gives CDR1 SGHTA, CDR2 FQGTGA. The CDR3 sequence is 17 residues long. Sequencing was performed on unstimulated CD4+ T cells sorted from spleen or lymph node cells, taken before intestinal transplant. The V and J genes are TRBV7-3 and TRBJ2-1; 8 nucleotides match TRBD2. The origin of this receptor is a human donor who received an intestinal transplant. The CDR3: CASSLNSLAGSYNEQFF. The CDR3 coding sequence is TGTGCCAGCAGCTTAAACTCTCTAGCGGGCTCCTACAATGAGCAGTTCTTC.